This TCR beta chain was documented in a study of T-cell reconstitution after alpha-beta-depleted transplantation in children. V shed 6 bases and J shed 5 bases, with 16 bases lying between them. CDR3 length: 14 residues. Using unique molecular identifiers, the investigators prepared the TCRbeta library. One entry per CDR3 protein results from TCRdb running MiXCR on the PCR reads. The table shows 350,000 to 450,000 distinct CDR3 sequences, with about 14% occurring only once. The TCR sequence derives from a human donor who donated a stem cell graft to a child with Fanconi anemia. Sample: PBMCs, taken from the stem cell graft. The gene calls are TRBV12-3 or TRBV12-4 and TRBJ1-1; D may be TRBD1 (5 bases). The CDR3 is CASSPRGEETEAFF. The CDR3 DNA sequence: TGTGCCAGCAGCCCTCGGGGGGAAGAGACTGAAGCTTTCTTT.